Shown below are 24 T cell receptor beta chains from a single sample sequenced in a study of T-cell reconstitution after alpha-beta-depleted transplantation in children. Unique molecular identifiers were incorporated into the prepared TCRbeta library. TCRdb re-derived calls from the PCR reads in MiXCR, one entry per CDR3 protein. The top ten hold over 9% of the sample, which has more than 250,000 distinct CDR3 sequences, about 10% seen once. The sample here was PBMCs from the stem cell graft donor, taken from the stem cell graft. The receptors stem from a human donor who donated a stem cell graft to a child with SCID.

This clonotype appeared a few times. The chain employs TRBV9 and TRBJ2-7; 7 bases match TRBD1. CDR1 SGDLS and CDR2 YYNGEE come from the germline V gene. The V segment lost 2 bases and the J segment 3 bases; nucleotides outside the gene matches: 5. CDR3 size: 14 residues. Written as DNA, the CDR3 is TGTGCCAGCAGCGTGGGCGACAGGGTCTACGAGCAGTACTTC. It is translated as CASSVGDRVYEQYF.

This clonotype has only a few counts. The CDR3 loop reads CASSDPVFQETQYF. CDR3 DNA: TGTGCCAGCAGTGATCCAGTCTTCCAAGAGACCCAGTACTTC. This rearrangement joins TRBV25-1 to TRBJ2-5, with unresolved D. CDR3 size: 14 residues. Germline assignment: CDR1 MGHDK and CDR2 SYGVNS. Trimming removed 3 bases at V and 1 base at J, with 9 bases between. Combining the CDR3 with reference TRBV25-1 and TRBJ2-5 gives the whole variable domain EADIYQTPRYLVIGTGKKITLECSQTMGHDKMYWYQQDPGMELHLIHYSYGVNSTEKGDLSSESTVSRIRTEHFPLTLESARPSHTSQYLCASSDPVFQETQYFGPGTRLLVL.

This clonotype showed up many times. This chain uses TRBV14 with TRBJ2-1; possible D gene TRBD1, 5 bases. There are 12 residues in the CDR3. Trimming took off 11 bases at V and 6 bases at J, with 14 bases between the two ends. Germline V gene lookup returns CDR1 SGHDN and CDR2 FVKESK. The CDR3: CARRPQGNEQFF. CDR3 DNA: TGTGCCCGTAGGCCCCAGGGCAATGAGCAGTTCTTC.

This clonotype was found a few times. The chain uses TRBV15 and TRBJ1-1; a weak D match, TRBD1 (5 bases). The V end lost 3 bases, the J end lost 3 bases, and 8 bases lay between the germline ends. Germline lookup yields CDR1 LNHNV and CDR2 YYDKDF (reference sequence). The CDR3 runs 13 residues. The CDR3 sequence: CATSSDRYTEAFF. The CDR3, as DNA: TGTGCCACCAGCAGTGACAGATACACTGAAGCTTTCTTT. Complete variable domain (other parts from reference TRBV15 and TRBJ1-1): DAMVIQNPRYQVTQFGKPVTLSCSQTLNHNVMYWYQQKSSQAPKLLFHYYDKDFNNEADTPDNFQSRRPNTSFCFLDIRSPGLGDTAMYLCATSSDRYTEAFFGQGTRLTVV.

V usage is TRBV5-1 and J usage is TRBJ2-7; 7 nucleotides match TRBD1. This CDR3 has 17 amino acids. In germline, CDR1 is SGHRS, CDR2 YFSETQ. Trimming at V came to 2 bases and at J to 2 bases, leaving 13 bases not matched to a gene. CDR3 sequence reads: CASSLNTRDSFTYEQYF. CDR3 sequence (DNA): TGCGCCAGCAGCTTAAACACCCGGGACAGTTTCACCTACGAGCAGTACTTC.

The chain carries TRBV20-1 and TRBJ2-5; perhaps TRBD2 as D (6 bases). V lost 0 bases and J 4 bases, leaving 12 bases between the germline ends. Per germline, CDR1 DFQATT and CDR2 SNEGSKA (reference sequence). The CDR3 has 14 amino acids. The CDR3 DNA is TGCAGTGCTAGAGATCTAGCGAGGTTAGAGACCCAGTACTTC. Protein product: CSARDLARLETQYF.

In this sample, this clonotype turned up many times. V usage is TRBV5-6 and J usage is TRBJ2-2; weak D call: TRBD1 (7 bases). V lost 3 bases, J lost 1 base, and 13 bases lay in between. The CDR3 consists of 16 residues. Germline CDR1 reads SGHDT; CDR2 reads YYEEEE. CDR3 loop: CASSSQGGLNTGELFF. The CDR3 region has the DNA TGTGCCAGCAGCTCGCAGGGGGGACTGAACACCGGGGAGCTGTTTTTT.

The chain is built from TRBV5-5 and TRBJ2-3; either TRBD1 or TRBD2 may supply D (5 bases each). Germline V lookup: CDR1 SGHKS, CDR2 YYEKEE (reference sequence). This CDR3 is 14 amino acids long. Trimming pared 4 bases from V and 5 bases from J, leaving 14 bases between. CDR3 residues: CASSPGTARDTQYF. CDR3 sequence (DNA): TGTGCCAGCAGCCCCGGGACGGCTCGAGATACGCAGTATTTT.

CDR3 sequence (DNA): TGTGCCAGCAGCCACGGGACAAACTACGAGCAGTACTTC. Translation: CASSHGTNYEQYF. V usage is TRBV3-1 and J usage is TRBJ2-7; TRBD1 is a possible D gene (6 bases). V lost 3 bases and J lost 3, with 9 bases in between. CDR3 size: 13 residues. The germline V gene encodes CDR1 LGHDT and CDR2 YNNKEL (reference sequence).

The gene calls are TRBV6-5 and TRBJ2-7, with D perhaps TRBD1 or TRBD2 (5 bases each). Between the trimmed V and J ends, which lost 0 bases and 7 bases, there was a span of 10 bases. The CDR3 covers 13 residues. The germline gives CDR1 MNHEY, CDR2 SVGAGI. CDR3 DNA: TGTGCCAGCAGTTACTCGTCGGGGCCAGAGCAGTACTTC. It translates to CASSYSSGPEQYF.

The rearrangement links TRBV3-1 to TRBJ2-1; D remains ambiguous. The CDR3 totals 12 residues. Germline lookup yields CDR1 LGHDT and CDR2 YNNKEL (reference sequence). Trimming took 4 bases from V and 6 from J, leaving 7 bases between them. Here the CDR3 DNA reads TGTGCCAGCAGCCCCGGTGCCAATGAGCAGTTCTTC. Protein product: CASSPGANEQFF.

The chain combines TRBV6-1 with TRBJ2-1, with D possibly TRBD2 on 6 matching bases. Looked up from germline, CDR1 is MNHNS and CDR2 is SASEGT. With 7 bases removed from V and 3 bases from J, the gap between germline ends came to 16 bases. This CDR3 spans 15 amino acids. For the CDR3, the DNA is TGTGCCAGCATTCATGCTGCGGGGAGCTACAATGAGCAGTTCTTC. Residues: CASIHAAGSYNEQFF.

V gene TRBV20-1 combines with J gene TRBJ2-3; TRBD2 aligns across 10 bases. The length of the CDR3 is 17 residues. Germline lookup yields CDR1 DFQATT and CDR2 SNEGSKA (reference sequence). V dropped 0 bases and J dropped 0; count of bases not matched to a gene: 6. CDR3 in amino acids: CSARDPGLADSTDTQYF. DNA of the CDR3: TGCAGTGCTAGAGATCCAGGACTAGCGGATAGCACAGATACGCAGTATTTT.

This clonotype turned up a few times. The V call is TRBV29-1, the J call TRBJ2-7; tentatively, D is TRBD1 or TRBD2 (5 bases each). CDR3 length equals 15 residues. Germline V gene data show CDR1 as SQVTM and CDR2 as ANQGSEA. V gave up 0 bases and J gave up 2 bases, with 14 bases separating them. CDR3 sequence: CSVEERAGRAYEQYF. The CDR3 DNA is TGCAGCGTTGAAGAGAGGGCAGGGAGAGCCTACGAGCAGTACTTC.

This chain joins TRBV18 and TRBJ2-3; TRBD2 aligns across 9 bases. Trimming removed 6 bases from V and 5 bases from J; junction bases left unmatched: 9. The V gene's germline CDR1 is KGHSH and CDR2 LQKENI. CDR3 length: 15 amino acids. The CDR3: CASSSLSGGLDTQYF. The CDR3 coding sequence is TGTGCCAGCTCCTCGCTTAGCGGGGGACTAGATACGCAGTATTTT. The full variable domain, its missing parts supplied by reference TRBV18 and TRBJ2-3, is NAGVMQNPRHLVRRRGQEARLRCSPMKGHSHVYWYRQLPEEGLKFMVYLQKENIIDESGMPKERFSAEFPKEGPSILRIQQVVRGDSAAYFCASSSLSGGLDTQYFGPGTRLTVL.

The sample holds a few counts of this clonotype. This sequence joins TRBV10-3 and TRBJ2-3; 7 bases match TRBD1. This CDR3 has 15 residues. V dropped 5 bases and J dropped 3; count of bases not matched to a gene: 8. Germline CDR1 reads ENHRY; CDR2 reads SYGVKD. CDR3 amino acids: CAISKKTGSTDTQYF. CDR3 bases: TGTGCCATCAGTAAAAAGACAGGGTCAACAGATACGCAGTATTTT.

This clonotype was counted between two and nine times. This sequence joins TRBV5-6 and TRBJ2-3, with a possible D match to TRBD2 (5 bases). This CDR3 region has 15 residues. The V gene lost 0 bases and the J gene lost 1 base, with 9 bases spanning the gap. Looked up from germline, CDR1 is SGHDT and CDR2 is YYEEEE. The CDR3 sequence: CASSLGPAGTDTQYF. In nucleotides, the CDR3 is TGTGCCAGCAGCTTGGGGCCAGCGGGCACAGATACGCAGTATTTT.

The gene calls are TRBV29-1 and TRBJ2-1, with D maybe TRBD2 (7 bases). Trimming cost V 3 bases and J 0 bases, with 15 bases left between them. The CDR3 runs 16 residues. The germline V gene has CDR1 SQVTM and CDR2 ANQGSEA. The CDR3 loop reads CSVEGVGGASYNEQFF. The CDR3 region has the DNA TGCAGCGTTGAGGGTGTTGGGGGGGCCTCCTACAATGAGCAGTTCTTC.

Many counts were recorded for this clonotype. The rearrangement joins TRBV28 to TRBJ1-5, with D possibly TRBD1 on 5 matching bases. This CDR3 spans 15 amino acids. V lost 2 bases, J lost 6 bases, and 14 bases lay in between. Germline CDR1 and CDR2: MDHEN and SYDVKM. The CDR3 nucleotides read TGTGCCAGCAGTTTAAGGTCAGGGATGCTTCAGCCCCAGCATTTT. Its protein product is CASSLRSGMLQPQHF.

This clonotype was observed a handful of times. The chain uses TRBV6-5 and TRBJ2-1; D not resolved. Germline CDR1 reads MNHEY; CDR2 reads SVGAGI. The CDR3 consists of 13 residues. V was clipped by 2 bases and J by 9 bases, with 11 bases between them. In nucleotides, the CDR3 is TGTGCCAGCAGTTACGGGGTAGCCGGTGAGCAGTTCTTC. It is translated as CASSYGVAGEQFF.

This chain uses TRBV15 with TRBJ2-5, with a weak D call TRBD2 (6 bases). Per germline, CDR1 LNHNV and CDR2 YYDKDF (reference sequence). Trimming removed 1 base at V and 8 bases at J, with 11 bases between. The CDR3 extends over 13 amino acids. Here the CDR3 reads CATSRGGESTQYF. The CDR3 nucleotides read TGTGCCACCAGCAGAGGCGGGGAATCAACCCAGTACTTC.

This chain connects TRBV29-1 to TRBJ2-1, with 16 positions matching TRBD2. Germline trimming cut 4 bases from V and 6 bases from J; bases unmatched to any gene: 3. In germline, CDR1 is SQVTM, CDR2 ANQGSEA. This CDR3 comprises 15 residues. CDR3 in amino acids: CSVAGLAGGRNEQFF. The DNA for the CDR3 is TGCAGCGTTGCGGGACTAGCGGGGGGGCGCAATGAGCAGTTCTTC.

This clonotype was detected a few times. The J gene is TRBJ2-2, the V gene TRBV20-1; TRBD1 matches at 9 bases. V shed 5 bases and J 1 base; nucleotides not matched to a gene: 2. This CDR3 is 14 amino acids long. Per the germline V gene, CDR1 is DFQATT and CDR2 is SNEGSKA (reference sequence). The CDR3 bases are TGCAGTGCTCTGACAGGGGGGAACACCGGGGAGCTGTTTTTT. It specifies CSALTGGNTGELFF.

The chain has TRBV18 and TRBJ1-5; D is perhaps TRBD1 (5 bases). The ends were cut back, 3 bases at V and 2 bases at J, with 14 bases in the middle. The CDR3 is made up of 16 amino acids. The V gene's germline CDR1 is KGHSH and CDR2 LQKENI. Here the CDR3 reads CASSPPGLSGNQPQHF. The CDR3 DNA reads TGTGCCAGCTCACCGCCAGGGCTCTCGGGCAATCAGCCCCAGCATTTT.